This T cell receptor (beta chain) is from a study of control samples from healthy donors and cancer patients. The method was immunoSEQ multiplex PCR; TCRdb's version includes in-frame clones alone and lacks a portion of them. The repertoire has 35,000 to 50,000 clones, roughly 80% of them found once; the top ten carry around 50%. In the case of this clone: Germline is not matched at one junction end, which may reflect a read error. Other DNA sequences of this sample code for an identical CDR3.

CDR3 length: 17 amino acids. Germline V gene sequence: CDR1 MNHNS, CDR2 SASEGT. The sequence was obtained from a man aged 55-75 years in good health. The chain recombines TRBV6-1 with TRBJ2-7; 11 nucleotides align to TRBD2. Sequencing was performed on blood. CDR3 amino acids: CASSGDTSGSRSYEQYF. In nucleotides, the CDR3 is TGTGCCAGTAGTGGTGATACTAGCGGGAGCCGCTCCTACGAGCAGTACTTC.